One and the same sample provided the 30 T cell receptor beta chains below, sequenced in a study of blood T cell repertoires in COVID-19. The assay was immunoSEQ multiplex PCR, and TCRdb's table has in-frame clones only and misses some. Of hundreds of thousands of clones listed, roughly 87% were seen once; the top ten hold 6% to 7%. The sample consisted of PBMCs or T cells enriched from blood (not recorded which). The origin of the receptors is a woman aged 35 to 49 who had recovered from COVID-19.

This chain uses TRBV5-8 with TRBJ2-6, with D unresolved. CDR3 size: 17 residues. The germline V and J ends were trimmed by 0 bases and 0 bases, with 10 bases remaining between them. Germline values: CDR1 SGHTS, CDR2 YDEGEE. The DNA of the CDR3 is TGTGCCAGCAGCTTGGTTGGCGGCAACTCTGGGGCCAACGTCCTGACTTTC. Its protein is CASSLVGGNSGANVLTF.

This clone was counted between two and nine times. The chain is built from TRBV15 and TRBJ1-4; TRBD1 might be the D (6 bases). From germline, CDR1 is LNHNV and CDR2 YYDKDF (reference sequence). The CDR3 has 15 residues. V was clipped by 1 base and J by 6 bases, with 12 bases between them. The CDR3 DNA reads TGTGCCACCAGCAGAGTTGGGGCAGGGGATGAAAAACTGTTTTTT. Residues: CATSRVGAGDEKLFF.

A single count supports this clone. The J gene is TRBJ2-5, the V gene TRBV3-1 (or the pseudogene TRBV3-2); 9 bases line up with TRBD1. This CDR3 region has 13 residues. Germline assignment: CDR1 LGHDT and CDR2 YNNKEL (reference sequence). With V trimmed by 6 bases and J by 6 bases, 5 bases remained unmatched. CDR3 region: CASSRDRAKTQYF. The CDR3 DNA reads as TGTGCCAGCAGTCGGGACAGGGCCAAGACCCAGTACTTC.

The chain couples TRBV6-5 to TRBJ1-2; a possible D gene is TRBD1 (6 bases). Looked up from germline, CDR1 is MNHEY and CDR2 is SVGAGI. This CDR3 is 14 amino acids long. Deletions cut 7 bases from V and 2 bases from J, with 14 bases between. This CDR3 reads CASKLSQGNYGYTF. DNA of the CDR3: TGTGCCAGCAAACTCTCACAGGGAAACTATGGCTACACCTTC.

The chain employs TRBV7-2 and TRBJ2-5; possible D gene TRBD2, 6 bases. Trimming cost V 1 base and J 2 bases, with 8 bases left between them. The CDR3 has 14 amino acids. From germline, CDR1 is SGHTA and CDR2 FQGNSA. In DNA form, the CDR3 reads TGTGCCAGCAGCTTAGTTCGGGAGCAAGAGACCCAGTACTTC. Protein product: CASSLVREQETQYF.

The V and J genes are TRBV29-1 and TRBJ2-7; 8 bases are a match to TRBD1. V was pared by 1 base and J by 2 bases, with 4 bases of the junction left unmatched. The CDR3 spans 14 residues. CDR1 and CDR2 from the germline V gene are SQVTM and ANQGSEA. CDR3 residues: CSVEVTGDAYEQYF. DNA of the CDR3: TGCAGCGTTGAAGTGACAGGGGATGCCTACGAGCAGTACTTC.

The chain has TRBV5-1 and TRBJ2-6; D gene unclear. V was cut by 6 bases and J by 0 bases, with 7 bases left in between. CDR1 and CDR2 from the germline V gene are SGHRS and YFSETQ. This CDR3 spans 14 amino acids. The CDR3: CASTLNSGANVLTF. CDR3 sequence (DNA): TGCGCCAGCACCCTTAACTCTGGGGCCAACGTCCTGACTTTC.

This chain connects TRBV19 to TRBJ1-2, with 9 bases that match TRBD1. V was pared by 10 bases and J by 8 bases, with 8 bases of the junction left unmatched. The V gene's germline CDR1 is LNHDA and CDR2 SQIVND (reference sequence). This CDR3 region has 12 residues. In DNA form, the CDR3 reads TGTGCCACTGGGGACAGGGTGTCCGGCTACACCTTC. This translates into CATGDRVSGYTF.

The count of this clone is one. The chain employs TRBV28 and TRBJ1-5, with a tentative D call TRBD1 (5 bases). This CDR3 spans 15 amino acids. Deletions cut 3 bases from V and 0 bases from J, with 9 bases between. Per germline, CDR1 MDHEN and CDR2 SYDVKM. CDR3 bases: TGTGCCAGCAGTTTTCCAGGGTATAGCAATCAGCCCCAGCATTTT. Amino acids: CASSFPGYSNQPQHF. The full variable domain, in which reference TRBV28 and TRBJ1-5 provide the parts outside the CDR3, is DVKVTQSSRYLVKRTGEKVFLECVQDMDHENMFWYRQDPGLGLRLIYFSYDVKMKEKGDIPEGYSVSREKKERFSLILESASTNQTSMYLCASSFPGYSNQPQHFGDGTRLSIL.

The CDR3 here is CASSLTAGSGQETQYF. CDR3 DNA sequence: TGCGCCAGCAGCTTAACAGCGGGATCGGGGCAAGAGACCCAGTACTTC. This chain joins TRBV5-1 and TRBJ2-5; 7 positions agree with TRBD2. Losses at the gene ends were 2 bases for V and 2 bases for J; bases not matched to a gene: 9. This CDR3 is 16 amino acids long. From germline, CDR1 is SGHRS and CDR2 YFSETQ.

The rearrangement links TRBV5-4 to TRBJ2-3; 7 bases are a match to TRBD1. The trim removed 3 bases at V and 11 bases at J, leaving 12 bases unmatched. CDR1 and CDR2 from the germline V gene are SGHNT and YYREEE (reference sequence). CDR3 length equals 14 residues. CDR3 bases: TGTGCCAGCAGCTCGCAGACAGGGCCCCGGGGGCAGTATTTT. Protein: CASSSQTGPRGQYF.

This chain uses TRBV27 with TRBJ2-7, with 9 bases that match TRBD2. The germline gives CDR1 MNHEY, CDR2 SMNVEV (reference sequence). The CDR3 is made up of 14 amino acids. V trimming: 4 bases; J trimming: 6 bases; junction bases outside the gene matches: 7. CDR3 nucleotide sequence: TGTGCCAGCAGTTGGAGCGGGAGGTTAGGCGAGCAGTACTTC. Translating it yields CASSWSGRLGEQYF.

CDR3 in amino acids: CASSQQTSAGQETQYF. The CDR3 coding sequence is TGCGCCAGCAGCCAACAGACTAGCGCGGGCCAAGAGACCCAGTACTTC. V gene TRBV4-1 combines with J gene TRBJ2-5; the match to TRBD2 covers 8 bases. Trimming cost V 2 bases and J 1 base; bases outside gene matches: 6. Per germline, CDR1 MGHRA and CDR2 YSYEKL. The CDR3 is 16 residues long.

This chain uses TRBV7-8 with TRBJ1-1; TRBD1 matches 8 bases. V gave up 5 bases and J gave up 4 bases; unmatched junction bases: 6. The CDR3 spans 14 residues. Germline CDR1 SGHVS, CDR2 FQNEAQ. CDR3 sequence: CASSAQGVSTEAFF. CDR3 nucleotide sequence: TGTGCCAGCAGCGCACAGGGGGTGAGCACTGAAGCTTTCTTT.

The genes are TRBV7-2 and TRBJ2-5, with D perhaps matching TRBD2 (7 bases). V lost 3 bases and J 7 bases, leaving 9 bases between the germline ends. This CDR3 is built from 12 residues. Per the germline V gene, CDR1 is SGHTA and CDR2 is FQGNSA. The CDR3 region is CASSLGGPTQYF. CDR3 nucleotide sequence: TGTGCCAGCAGCTTGGGGGGGCCGACCCAGTACTTC.

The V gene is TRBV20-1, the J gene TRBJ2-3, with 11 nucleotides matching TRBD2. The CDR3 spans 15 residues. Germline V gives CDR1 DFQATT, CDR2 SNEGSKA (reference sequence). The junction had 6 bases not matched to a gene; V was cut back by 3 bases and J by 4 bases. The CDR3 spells CSASHSGRAPDTQYF. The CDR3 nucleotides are TGCAGTGCTAGTCATAGCGGGAGGGCCCCAGATACGCAGTATTTT.

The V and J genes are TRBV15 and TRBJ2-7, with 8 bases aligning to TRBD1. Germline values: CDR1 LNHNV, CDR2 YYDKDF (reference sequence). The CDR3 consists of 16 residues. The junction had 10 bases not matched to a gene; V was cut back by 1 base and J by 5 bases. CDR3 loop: CATSRVLQGVQDEQYF. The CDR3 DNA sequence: TGTGCCACCAGCAGAGTCCTACAGGGGGTGCAGGACGAGCAGTACTTC.

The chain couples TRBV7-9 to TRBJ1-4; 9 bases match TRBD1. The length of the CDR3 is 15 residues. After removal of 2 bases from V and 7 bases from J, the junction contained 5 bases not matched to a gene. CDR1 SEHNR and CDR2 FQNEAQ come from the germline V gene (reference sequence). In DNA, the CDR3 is TGTGCCAGCAGCTTATTGACAGGGGGGCCTGAAAAACTGTTTTTT. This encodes CASSLLTGGPEKLFF.

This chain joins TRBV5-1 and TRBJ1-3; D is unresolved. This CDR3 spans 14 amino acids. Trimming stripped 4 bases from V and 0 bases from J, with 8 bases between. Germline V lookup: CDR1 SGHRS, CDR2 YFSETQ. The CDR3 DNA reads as TGCGCCAGCAGCCCCCCAGACTCTGGAAACACCATATATTTT. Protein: CASSPPDSGNTIYF.

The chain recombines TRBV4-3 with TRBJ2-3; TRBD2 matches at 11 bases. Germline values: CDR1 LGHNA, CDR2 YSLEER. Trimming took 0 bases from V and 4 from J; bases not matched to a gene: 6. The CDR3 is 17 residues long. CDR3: CASSQDQTSGTPDTQYF. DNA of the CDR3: TGCGCCAGCAGCCAAGATCAGACTAGCGGGACACCAGATACGCAGTATTTT.

CDR3 DNA sequence: TGTGCCAGCAGTTCCGGACAGACCTACTTC. Its protein is CASSSGQTYF. This chain links TRBV28 with TRBJ2-5; perhaps TRBD1 as D (6 bases). The CDR3 has 10 amino acids. V gave up 4 bases and J gave up 14 bases, with 11 bases separating them. From germline, CDR1 is MDHEN and CDR2 SYDVKM. Combining the CDR3 with reference TRBV28 and TRBJ2-5 gives the whole variable domain DVKVTQSSRYLVKRTGEKVFLECVQDMDHENMFWYRQDPGLGLRLIYFSYDVKMKEKGDIPEGYSVSREKKERFSLILESASTNQTSMYLCASSSGQTYFGPGTRLLVL.

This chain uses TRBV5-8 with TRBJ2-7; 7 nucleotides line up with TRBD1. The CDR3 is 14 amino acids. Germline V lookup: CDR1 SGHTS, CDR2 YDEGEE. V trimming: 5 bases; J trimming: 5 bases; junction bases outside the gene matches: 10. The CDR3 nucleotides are TGTGCCAGCAGACCCCGACAGGGTAGGGACGAGCAGTACTTC. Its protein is CASRPRQGRDEQYF.

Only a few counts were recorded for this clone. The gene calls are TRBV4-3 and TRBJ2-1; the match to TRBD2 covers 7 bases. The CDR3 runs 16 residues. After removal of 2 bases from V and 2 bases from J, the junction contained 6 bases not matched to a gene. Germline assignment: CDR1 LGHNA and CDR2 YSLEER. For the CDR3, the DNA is TGCGCCAGCAGCCAAAAACCTAGCGGCGCCTACAATGAGCAGTTCTTC. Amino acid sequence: CASSQKPSGAYNEQFF.

Here the CDR3 reads CASSLGGYQPQHF. CDR3 coding DNA: TGTGCCAGCAGCTTGGGCGGTTATCAGCCCCAGCATTTT. The chain carries TRBV5-8 and TRBJ1-5; D is ambiguous. Germline CDR1 and CDR2: SGHTS and YDEGEE. Trimming took 0 bases from V and 5 from J, leaving 6 bases between them. CDR3 length: 13 residues.

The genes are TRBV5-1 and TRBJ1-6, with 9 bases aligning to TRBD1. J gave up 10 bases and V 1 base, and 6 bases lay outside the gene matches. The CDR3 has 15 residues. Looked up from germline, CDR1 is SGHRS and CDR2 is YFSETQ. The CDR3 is CASSLLGQGGSPLHF. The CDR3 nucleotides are TGCGCCAGCAGCTTGTTGGGACAGGGAGGATCACCCCTCCACTTT.

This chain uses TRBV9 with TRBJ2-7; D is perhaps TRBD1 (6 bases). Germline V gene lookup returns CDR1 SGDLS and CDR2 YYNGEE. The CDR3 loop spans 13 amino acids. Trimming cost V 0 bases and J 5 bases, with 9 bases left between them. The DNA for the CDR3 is TGTGCCAGCAGCGTAGGACCAGGGGACGAGCAGTACTTC. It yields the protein CASSVGPGDEQYF.

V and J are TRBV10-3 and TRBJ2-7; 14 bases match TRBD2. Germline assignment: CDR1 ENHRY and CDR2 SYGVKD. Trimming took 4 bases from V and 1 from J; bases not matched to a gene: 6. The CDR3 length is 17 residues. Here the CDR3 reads CAISAGTSGSGSYEQYF. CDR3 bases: TGTGCCATCAGTGCTGGGACTAGCGGGAGTGGGTCCTACGAGCAGTACTTC.

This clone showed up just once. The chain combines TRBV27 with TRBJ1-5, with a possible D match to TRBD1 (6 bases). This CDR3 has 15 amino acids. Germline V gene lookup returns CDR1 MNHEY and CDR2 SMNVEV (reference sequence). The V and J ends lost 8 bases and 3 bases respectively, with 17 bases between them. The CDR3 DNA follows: TGTGCCAGCGGCGACAGGATGGGCCTCAATCAGCCCCAGCATTTT. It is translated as CASGDRMGLNQPQHF.

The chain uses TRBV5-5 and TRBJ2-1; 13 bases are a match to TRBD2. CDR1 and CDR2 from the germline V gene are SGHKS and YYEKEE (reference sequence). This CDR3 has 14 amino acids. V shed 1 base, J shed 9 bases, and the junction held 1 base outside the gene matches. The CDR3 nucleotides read TGTGCCAGCAGCTTGACTAGCGGGAGGGTTGAGCAGTTCTTC. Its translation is CASSLTSGRVEQFF.

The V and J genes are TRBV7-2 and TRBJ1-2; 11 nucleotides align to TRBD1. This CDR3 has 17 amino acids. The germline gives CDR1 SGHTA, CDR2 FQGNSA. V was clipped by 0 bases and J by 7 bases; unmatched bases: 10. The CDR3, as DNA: TGTGCCAGCAGCTTAGCGATGGACAGGGGGCCGGCGGGTGGCTACACCTTC. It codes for CASSLAMDRGPAGGYTF.